This section outlines one T cell receptor beta chain sequence together with its context. Ten or more counts support this clonotype. It lacks a known antigen. There are no base qualities to consult, and no much larger clone falls within one base. TCRdb records Illumina NovaSeq 6000 as the sequencer. cDNA libraries for TCRalpha and TCRbeta were prepared by 5'RACE using constant-segment primers, with sample barcodes and unique molecular identifiers added. Trizol reagent was used to extract RNA from every sample. Libraries were amplified in two PCR steps, with a second sample barcode and Illumina TruSeq adapters added in the second step. Sequencing of the libraries was done on an Illumina NovaSeq, producing 2 x 150 bp paired-end reads. From the authors' description of their analysis: With migec v1.2.7, reads were demultiplexed and then collapsed into UMI-guided consensus sequences. With mixcr v2.1.11, UMI consensuses were aligned to TRA and TRB V and J templates and assembled into clonotypes. Clonotypes were classified as expanded or contracted when called significant by both edgeR and NoisET, with noise models trained on biological replicates. edgeR calls used a false discovery rate-adjusted p below 0.01 and a log2 fold-change threshold of 1. As an exploratory analysis of dynamics, max-normalized trajectories of the 1000 most abundant clonotypes were examined with PCA combined with hierarchical clustering. Each responding clone was given a CD4 or CD8 phenotype based on the CD4+ and CD8+ repertoires, which had been sequenced separately. The public reads were reprocessed in TCRdb via fastp at Q25 and MiXCR, keeping in-frame beta chains. Every CDR3 protein is listed once, alongside the most common genes and DNA of its rows. None of the V and J calls come from the authors' own analysis; TCRdb made them. The sample data list fewer than 700,000 distinct CDR3 sequences, and more than 15% of these were observed just once. About 11% of the sample goes to the ten largest clones.

Sequences ENHRY (CDR1) and SYGVKD (CDR2) are obtained from the germline V gene. Ends trimmed: V by 0 bases, J by 2 bases; bases unmatched to a gene: 11. Inclusive of the bounding cysteine and phenylalanine, the CDR3 is 20 residues long. The DNA shown is the 60-base CDR3, in frame from base 1. This specimen comes from a study of T-cell memory formation after mild COVID-19 (dated by TCRdb to the early 2020s). About the full investigation: TCR sequence clusters from the two donors were largely donor specific. T-cell clones expanding and contracting after mild COVID-19 in two donors were tracked by longitudinal TCRalpha and TCRbeta repertoire sequencing. The cohort was made up of two young adult volunteers, one female and one male, who were previously healthy.

General study outcomes and caveats: Some responding clones were found in pre-infection memory, which suggests that pre-existing cross-reactive memory T cells took part in the SARS-CoV-2 response. SARS-CoV-2 specificity was not confirmed for the second-wave clones peaking on day 37. The study included only two mild cases, and larger cohorts that include severe cases with pre-infection samples were judged to be necessary. Clones that contracted from day 15 to 85 showed balanced CD4/CD8 phenotypes, whereas a second wave of clones that expanded from day 15 to 37 leaned towards CD4+. Contracting CD4+ clones appeared mostly in the CM and EM memory subsets, whereas CD8+ clones were enriched in EMRA.

Ficoll-Paque density gradient centrifugation was used to isolate PBMCs. This TCR was sampled from an adult woman who had mild COVID-19 (a few samples of this study predate the infection). The sample titles of this study are shuffled in the database, so cell type and time point are left out; the donor was told from shared clones. The V and J segments used are TRBV10-3 and TRBJ2-3, with 13 bases in between that match TRBD2. Sequences were obtained from PBMCs or a T cell subset sorted from them (not recorded which). The nucleotides are TGTGCCATCAGTGAGTCGGGACTAGCGGGGCGGACCACCTACACAGATACGCAGTATTTT. This encodes CAISESGLAGRTTYTDTQYF.